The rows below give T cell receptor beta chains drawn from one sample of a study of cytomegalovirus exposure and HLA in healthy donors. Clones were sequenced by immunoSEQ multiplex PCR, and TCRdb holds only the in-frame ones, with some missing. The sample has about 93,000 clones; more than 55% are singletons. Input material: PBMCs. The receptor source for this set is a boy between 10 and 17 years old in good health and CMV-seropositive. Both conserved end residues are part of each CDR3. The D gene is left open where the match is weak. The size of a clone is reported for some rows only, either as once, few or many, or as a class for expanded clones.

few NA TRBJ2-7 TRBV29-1 CSVLQGIVQYF TGCAGCGTTCTACAGGGTATCGTGCAGTACTTC
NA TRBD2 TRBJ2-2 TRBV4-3 CASSQRLAANTGELFF TGCGCCAGCAGCCAAAGACTAGCGGCGAACACCGGGGAGCTGTTTTTT
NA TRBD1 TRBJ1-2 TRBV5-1 CASSHSTGGDGYTF TGCGCCAGCAGCCATTCGACAGGGGGCGATGGCTACACCTTC
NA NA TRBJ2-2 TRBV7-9 CASSLFAGNTGELFF TGTGCCAGCAGCTTATTCGCGGGGAACACCGGGGAGCTGTTTTTT
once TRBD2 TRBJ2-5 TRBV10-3 CAITTSGTLKKETQYF TGTGCCATCACTACTAGCGGGACCCTAAAAAAAGAGACCCAGTACTTC
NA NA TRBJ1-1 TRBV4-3 CASSPGQTNTEAFF TGCGCCAGCAGCCCGGGACAAACGAACACTGAAGCTTTCTTT
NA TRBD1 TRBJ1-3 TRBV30 CAWSRGQGGNTIYF TGTGCCTGGAGTCGCGGACAGGGAGGAAACACCATATATTTT
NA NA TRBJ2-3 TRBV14 CASSQILEGSTDTQYF TGTGCCAGCAGCCAAATCCTCGAGGGTAGCACAGATACGCAGTATTTT
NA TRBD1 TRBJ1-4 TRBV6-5 CASRTGDEKLFF TGTGCCAGCAGGACAGGGGATGAAAAACTGTTTTTT
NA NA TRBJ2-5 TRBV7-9 CASRKGDQETQYF TGTGCCAGCAGAAAGGGGGACCAAGAGACCCAGTACTTC
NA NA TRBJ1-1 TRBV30 CAWSLRGYTEAFF TGTGCCTGGAGCCTTCGGGGATACACTGAAGCTTTCTTT
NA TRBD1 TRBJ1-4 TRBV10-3 CAISPPRDRGRGWTNEKLFF TGTGCCATCAGCCCCCCCCGGGACAGGGGGCGGGGATGGACTAATGAAAAACTGTTTTTT
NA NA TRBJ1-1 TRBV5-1 CASGRGSDTEAFF TGCGCCAGCGGACGTGGGAGCGACACTGAAGCTTTCTTT
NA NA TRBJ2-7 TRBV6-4 CASRSGPLEQYF TGTGCCAGCAGGAGTGGGCCCCTGGAGCAGTACTTC
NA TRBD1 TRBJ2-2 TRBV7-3 CASSSGTVAGELFF TGTGCCAGCAGCTCTGGGACAGTCGCCGGGGAGCTGTTTTTT
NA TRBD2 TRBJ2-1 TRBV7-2 CASSLPTSGRSSYNEQFF TGTGCCAGCAGCTTACCCACTAGCGGGAGGAGCTCCTACAATGAGCAGTTCTTC
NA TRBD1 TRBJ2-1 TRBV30 CAWSEGTGQFF TGTGCCTGGAGTGAAGGGACAGGACAGTTCTTC
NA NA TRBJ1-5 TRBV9 CASSAQGNQPQNF TGTGCCAGCAGCGCACAGGGTAATCAGCCCCAGAATTTT
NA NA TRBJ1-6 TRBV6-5 CASRRQADNSPLNF TGTGCCAGCAGGCGACAGGCGGATAATTCACCCCTCAACTTT
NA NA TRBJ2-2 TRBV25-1 CASSEPRGELFF TGTGCCAGCAGTGAACCCCGCGGGGAGCTGTTTTTT
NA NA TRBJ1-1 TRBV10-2 CASSPLADTEAFF TGCGCCAGCAGCCCTCTTGCGGACACTGAAGCTTTCTTT
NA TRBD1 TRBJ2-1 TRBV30 CAWDTGQNNEQFF TGTGCCTGGGACACGGGACAGAACAATGAGCAGTTCTTC
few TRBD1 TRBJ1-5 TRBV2 CASSGQGANQPQNF TGTGCCAGCAGTGGACAGGGGGCGAATCAGCCCCAGAATTTT
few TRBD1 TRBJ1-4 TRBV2 CASIGTGGEWREKLFF TGTGCCAGCATTGGGACAGGGGGTGAGTGGCGAGAAAAACTGTTTTTT
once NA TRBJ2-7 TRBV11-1 CASSLEDLGEQYF TGTGCCAGCAGCTTGGAGGACCTCGGCGAGCAGTACTTC
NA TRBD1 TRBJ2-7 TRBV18 CASSRPGQGGYEQYF TGTGCCAGCTCACGGCCGGGACAGGGGGGCTACGAGCAGTACTTC
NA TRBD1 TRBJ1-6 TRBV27 CASTSGGRNSPLHF TGTGCCAGCACCTCAGGGGGGCGCAATTCACCCCTCCACTTT
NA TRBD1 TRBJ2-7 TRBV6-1 CASRSETGVYEQYF TGTGCCAGCAGATCCGAGACAGGGGTCTACGAGCAGTACTTC
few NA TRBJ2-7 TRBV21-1 CASSFWRDRVRCVQYF TGTGCCAGCAGCTTCTGGAGAGACAGGGTTAGGTGTGTGCAGTACTTC
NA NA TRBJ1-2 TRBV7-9 CASSLAGGRAYGYTF TGTGCCAGCAGCTTAGCAGGAGGACGGGCCTATGGCTACACCTTC
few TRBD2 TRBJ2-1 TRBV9 CASSPEGRDYQYNEQFF TGTGCCAGCAGCCCAGAGGGCAGGGACTACCAATACAATGAGCAGTTCTTC
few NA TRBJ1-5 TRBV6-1 CASSGGLDQPQHF TGTGCCAGCAGTGGAGGGTTAGATCAGCCCCAGCATTTT
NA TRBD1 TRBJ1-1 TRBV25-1 CASRDSGTEAFF TGTGCCAGCCGGGACAGTGGCACTGAAGCTTTCTTT
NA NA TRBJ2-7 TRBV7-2 CASSLRQAGEQYF TGTGCCAGCAGCTTACGCCAGGCGGGCGAGCAGTACTTC
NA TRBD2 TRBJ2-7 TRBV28 CASRRSGRASSYEQYF TGTGCCAGCAGACGTAGCGGGAGGGCCTCATCCTACGAGCAGTACTTC
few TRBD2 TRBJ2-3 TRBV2 CASRSAGGLSAQYF TGTGCCAGCAGGAGTGCGGGGGGGCTTAGTGCGCAGTATTTT
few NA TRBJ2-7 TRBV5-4 CASSLARTAREQYF TGTGCCAGCAGCTTGGCCCGGACAGCGCGCGAGCAGTACTTC
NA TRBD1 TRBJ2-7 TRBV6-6 CASSYSFGTGGDEQYF TGTGCCAGCAGTTACTCTTTCGGAACAGGGGGCGACGAGCAGTACTTC
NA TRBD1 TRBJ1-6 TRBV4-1 CASSQRDRDNSPLNF TGCGCCAGCAGCCAACGGGACAGGGATAATTCACCCCTCAACTTT
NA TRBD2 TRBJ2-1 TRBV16 CASSPGLAGGPSSYNEQFF TGTGCCAGCAGCCCTGGACTAGCGGGGGGTCCTAGCTCCTACAATGAGCAGTTCTTC
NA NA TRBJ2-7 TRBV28 CASTPGALYEQYF TGTGCCAGCACTCCGGGAGCCCTATACGAGCAGTACTTC
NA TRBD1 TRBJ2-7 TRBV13 CASSLGRDSTYEQYF TGTGCCAGCAGTTTGGGCCGGGACAGCACCTACGAGCAGTACTTC
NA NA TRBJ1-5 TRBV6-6 CASSYTGRGQPQHF TGTGCCAGCAGTTACACGGGGCGGGGACAGCCCCAGCATTTT
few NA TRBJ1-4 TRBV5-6 CASSLAQGRELFF TGTGCCAGCAGCTTGGCCCAGGGTAGGGAATTGTTTTTT
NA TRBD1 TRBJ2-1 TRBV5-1 CASSLVGETGGEQFF TGCGCCAGCAGCTTGGTTGGTGAGACAGGGGGGGAGCAGTTCTTC
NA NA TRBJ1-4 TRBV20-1 CSASSRGKLFF TGCAGTGCTAGTTCCCGGGGGAAACTGTTTTTT
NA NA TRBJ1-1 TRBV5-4 CASSSCCGDGSTEAFF TGTGCCAGCAGCTCCTGTTGTGGGGACGGGAGCACTGAAGCTTTCTTT
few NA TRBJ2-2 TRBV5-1 CASSKNLAVGELFF TGCGCCAGCAGCAAGAACCTAGCCGTCGGGGAGCTGTTTTTT
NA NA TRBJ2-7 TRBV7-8 CASGWDISYEQYF TGTGCCAGCGGGTGGGACATATCCTACGAGCAGTACTTC
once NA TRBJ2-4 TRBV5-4 CASSLELAKNIQYF TGTGCCAGCAGCTTGGAGCTAGCCAAAAACATTCAGTACTTC
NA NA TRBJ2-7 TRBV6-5 CASSYGRVLNEQYF TGTGCCAGCAGTTACGGCAGGGTTCTGAACGAGCAGTACTTC
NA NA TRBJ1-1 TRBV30 CAWSALSGNTEAFF TGTGCCTGGAGCGCTCTTTCAGGGAACACTGAAGCTTTCTTT
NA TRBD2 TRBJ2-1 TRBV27 CASSSGTSGAVGEQFF TGTGCCAGCAGTTCAGGGACTAGCGGGGCCGTGGGTGAGCAGTTCTTC
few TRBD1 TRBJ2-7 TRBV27 CASSLSRDRGVVQYF TGTGCCAGCAGTTTATCGCGGGACAGGGGCGTAGTGCAGTACTTC